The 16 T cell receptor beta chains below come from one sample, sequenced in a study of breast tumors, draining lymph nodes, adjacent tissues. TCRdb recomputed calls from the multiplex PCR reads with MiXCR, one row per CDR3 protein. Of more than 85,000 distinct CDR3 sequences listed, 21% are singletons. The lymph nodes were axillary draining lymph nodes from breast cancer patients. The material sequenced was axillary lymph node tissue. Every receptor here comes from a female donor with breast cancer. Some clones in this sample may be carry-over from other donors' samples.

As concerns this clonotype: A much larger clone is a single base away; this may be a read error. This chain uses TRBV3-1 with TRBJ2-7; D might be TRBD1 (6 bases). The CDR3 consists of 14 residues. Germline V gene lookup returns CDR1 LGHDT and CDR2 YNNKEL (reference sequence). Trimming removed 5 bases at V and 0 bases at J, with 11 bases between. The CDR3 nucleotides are TGTGCCAGCAGCGGCGACAGGTTCTCCTACGAGCAGTACTTC. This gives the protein CASSGDRFSYEQYF.

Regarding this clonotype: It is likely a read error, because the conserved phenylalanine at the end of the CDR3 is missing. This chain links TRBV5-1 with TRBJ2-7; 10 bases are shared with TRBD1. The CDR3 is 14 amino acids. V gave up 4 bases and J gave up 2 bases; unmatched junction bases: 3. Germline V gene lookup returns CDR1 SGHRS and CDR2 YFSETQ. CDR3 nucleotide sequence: TGCGCCAGCAGCCCGACAGGGGGCGCCTACGAGCAGTACCTC. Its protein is CASSPTGGAYEQYL.

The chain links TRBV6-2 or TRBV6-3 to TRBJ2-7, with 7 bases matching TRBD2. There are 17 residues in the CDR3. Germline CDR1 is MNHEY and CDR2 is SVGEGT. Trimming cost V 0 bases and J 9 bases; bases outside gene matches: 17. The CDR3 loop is CASSYSSGGSGRALQYF. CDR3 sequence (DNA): TGTGCCAGCAGTTACTCGTCCGGCGGGAGTGGGAGGGCCCTGCAGTACTTC.

In nucleotides, the CDR3 is TGCAGTGCTAGCGCGGGAGGGGACACAGATACGCAGTATTTT. It encodes CSASAGGDTDTQYF. The gene calls are TRBV20-1 and TRBJ2-3; 9 nucleotides match TRBD2. Per germline, CDR1 DFQATT and CDR2 SNEGSKA (reference sequence). CDR3 length: 14 residues. V lost 3 bases to trimming and J lost 2 bases; unmatched junction nucleotides: 3.

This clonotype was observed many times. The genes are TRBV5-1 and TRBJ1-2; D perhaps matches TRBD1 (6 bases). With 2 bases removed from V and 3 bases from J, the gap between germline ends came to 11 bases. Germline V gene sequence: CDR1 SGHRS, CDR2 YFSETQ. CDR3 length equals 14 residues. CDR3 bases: TGCGCCAGCAGCTTTGGGGGGCTAGACTATGGCTACACCTTC. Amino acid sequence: CASSFGGLDYGYTF.

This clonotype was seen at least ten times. The CDR3 spells CASSWGLAGTDSEQFF. DNA of the CDR3: TGTGCCAGCAGCTGGGGACTAGCGGGAACTGACTCTGAGCAGTTCTTC. The chain employs TRBV7-2 and TRBJ2-1, with 13 bases aligning to TRBD2. Germline V CDR1 and CDR2: SGHTA, FQGNSA. Losses at the gene ends were 4 bases for V and 9 bases for J; bases not matched to a gene: 9. This CDR3 is 16 amino acids long.

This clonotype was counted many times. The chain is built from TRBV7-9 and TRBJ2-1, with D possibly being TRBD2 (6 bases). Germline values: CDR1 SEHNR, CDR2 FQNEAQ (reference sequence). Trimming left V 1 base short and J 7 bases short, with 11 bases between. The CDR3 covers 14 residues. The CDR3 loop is CASSLGRGRNEQFF. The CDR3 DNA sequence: TGTGCCAGCAGCTTAGGCAGAGGGAGGAATGAGCAGTTCTTC.

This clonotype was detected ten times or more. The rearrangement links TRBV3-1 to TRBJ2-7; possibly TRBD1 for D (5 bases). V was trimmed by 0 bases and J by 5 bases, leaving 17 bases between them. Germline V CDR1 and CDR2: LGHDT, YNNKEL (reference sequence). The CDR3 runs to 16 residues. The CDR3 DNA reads TGTGCCAGCAGCCAAGAGGGGCTAACGAGGTCCCACGAGCAGTACTTC. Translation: CASSQEGLTRSHEQYF.

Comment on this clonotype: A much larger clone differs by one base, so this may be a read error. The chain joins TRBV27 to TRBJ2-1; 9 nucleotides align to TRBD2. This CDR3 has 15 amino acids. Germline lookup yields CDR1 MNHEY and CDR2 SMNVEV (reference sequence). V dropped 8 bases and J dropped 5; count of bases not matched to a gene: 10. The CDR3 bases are TGTGCCAGCTGGGTGTTCGCGGGAGGGAACAATGAGCAGTTCTTC. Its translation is CASWVFAGGNNEQFF.

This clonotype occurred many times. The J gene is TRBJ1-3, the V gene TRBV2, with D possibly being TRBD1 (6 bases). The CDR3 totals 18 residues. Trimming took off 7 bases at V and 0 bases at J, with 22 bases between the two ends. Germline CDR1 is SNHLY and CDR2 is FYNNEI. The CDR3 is CASTSFWDTQNSGNTIYF. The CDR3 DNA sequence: TGTGCCAGCACCAGCTTCTGGGACACCCAAAACTCTGGAAACACCATATATTTT.

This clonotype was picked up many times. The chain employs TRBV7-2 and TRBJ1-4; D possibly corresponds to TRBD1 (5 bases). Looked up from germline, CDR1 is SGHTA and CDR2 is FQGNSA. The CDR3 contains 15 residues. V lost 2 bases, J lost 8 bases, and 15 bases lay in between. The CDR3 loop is CASSLISGLTEKLFF. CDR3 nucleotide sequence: TGTGCCAGCAGCTTAATCTCAGGGTTAACGGAAAAACTGTTTTTT.

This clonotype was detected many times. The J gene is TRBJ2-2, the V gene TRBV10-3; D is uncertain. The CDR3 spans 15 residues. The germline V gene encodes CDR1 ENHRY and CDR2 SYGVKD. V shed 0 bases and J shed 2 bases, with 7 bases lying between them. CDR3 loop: CAISESAANTGELFF. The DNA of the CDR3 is TGTGCCATCAGTGAGTCGGCAGCCAACACCGGGGAGCTGTTTTTT.

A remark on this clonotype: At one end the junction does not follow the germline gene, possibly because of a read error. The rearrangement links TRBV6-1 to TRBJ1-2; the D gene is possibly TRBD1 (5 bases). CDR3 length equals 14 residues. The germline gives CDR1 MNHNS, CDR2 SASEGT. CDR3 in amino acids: CASRMTGVNYGHTF. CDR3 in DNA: TGTGCCAGCAGGATGACGGGGGTTAACTATGGCCACACCTTC.

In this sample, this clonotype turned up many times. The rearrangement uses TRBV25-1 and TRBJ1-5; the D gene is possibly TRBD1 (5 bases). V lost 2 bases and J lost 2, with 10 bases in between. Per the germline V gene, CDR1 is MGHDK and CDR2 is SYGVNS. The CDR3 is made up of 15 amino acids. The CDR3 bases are TGTGCCAGCAGTGAAGGGGGATTGGGCAATCAGCCCCAGCATTTT. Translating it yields CASSEGGLGNQPQHF.

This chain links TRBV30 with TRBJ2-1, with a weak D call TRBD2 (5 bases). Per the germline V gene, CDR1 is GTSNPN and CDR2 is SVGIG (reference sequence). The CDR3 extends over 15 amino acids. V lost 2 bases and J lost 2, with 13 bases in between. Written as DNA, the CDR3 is TGTGCCTGGAGTCCATCGGCGGGCCCCTACAATGAGCAGTTCTTC. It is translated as CAWSPSAGPYNEQFF. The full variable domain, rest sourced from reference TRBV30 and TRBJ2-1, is SQTIHQWPATLVQPVGSPLSLECTVEGTSNPNLYWYRQAAGRGLQLLFYSVGIGQISSEVPQNLSASRPQDRQFILSSKKLLLSDSGFYLCAWSPSAGPYNEQFFGPGTRLTVL.

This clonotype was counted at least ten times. The CDR3 here is CSATSRTYGYTF. The CDR3 DNA reads as TGCAGTGCTACGTCCAGAACCTATGGCTACACCTTC. The gene calls are TRBV20-1 and TRBJ1-2; D unresolved. Germline V CDR1 and CDR2: DFQATT, SNEGSKA (reference sequence). The CDR3 sequence is 12 residues long. V dropped 4 bases and J dropped 4 bases, with 10 bases sitting between them.